This T cell receptor beta chain was recorded in a study of blood T cell repertoires in COVID-19. Study-level background: The United States, Italy and Spain supplied acute and convalescent COVID-19 samples.

Germline-derived CDR1 and CDR2 are WNHNN and SYGVQD (reference sequence). The CDR3 extends over 13 amino acids. V lost 0 bases and J lost 8, with 10 bases in between. Clones were read by immunoSEQ multiplex PCR, and TCRdb kept only the in-frame ones, dropping some. The table records tens of thousands of clones, around nine tenths of them present only once. Sequencing used peripheral blood. V is TRBV10-1 and J is TRBJ1-2, with D possibly being TRBD1 (5 bases). This TCR came from a man in his forties or fifties with active COVID-19. The CDR3 loop is CASSESGAYGYTF. The DNA of the CDR3 is TGCGCCAGCAGTGAGTCAGGGGCTTACGGCTACACCTTC.